A selection of T cell receptor beta chains follows, all from one sample in a study of OX40 agonist ivuxolimab in advanced cancers. The repertoire was sequenced with immunoSEQ multiplex PCR; TCRdb's copy has only in-frame clones and lacks some. The data contain some 64,000 clones, 80% to 95% of them seen just once; the ten biggest clones take up roughly 25%. The specimen comprised CD4+ or CD8+ T cells sorted from blood, sampled in a trial of the OX40 agonist ivuxolimab. The source is an adult with an advanced solid tumor such as melanoma, head and neck, liver or kidney cancer. CDR3s include the opening cysteine and the closing phenylalanine or tryptophan. The D gene is left open where the match is weak. Size tells how often a clone was seen (once, few, many) or the class of an expanded clone, and some rows leave it out.

length	V	D	size	J	DNA	CDR3
13	TRBV27	TRBD1	once	TRBJ1-2	TGTGCCAGCAGCCCGGGACAGGGGTATGGCTACACCTTC	CASSPGQGYGYTF
12	TRBV30	TRBD2	once	TRBJ2-7	TGTGCCTGGAGTGTTGGGAGGGGCGAGCAGTACTTC	CAWSVGRGEQYF
13	TRBV28	TRBD1	once	TRBJ1-2	TGTGCCAGCAGTTACCCGACAGGGGGGGGCTACACCTTC	CASSYPTGGGYTF
13	TRBV7-9	.	.	TRBJ2-3	TGTGCCAGCAGCTCCCCACAGGTTGGGACGCAGTATTTT	CASSSPQVGTQYF
14	TRBV28	.	.	TRBJ1-5	TGTGCCAGCAGGGCTCGGGACCGCCCGCTCGCCCAGCATTTT	CASRARDRPLAQHF
12	TRBV27	.	.	TRBJ2-3	TGTGCCAGTCTCCCTTACACAGATACGCAGTATTTT	CASLPYTDTQYF
14	TRBV6-6	.	.	TRBJ1-5	TGTGCCAGCAGTTACGGGGTAGAAGGTCAGCCCCAGCATTTT	CASSYGVEGQPQHF
13	TRBV29-1	TRBD2	once	TRBJ2-1	TGCAGCGTAGCGGGAGGGTACTACAATGAGCAGTTCTTC	CSVAGGYYNEQFF
16	TRBV6-6	TRBD2	.	TRBJ2-1	TGTGCCAGCAGTTACTCGTTCGGGACTAGCAAATCTGAGCAGTTCTTC	CASSYSFGTSKSEQFF
14	TRBV10-3	.	.	TRBJ2-7	TGTGCCATCAGTTCTGAGGGCAGGGTAAACGAGCAGTACTTC	CAISSEGRVNEQYF
15	TRBV4-1	TRBD1	few	TRBJ1-1	TGCGCCAGCAGCCAGTACAGGGGCGAGAACACTGAAGCTTTCTTT	CASSQYRGENTEAFF
13	TRBV5-6	.	.	TRBJ2-7	TGTGCCAGCAGCTTGGGCTCCTCCTACGAGCAGTACTTC	CASSLGSSYEQYF
15	TRBV9	.	.	TRBJ2-2	TGTGCCAGCAGCGTGGCCGAAATAGGAGCCGGGGAGCTGTTTTTT	CASSVAEIGAGELFF